The source of this T cell receptor (beta chain) is a study of somatic mutations in cytotoxic T cells in rheumatoid arthritis. Points on this clone: Its antigen is still unknown.

The assay was immunoSEQ multiplex PCR, and TCRdb's table has in-frame clones only and misses some. The data contain about 18,000 clones, about four fifths of them singletons. This CDR3 has 18 amino acids. CDR1 is SGHKS, CDR2 YYEKEE, per germline (reference sequence). J was trimmed by 7 bases and V by 3 bases; bases with no gene match: 21. Study-level points and caveats: Of around 60 patients, roughly 8 had a largest CD8+ clone that exceeded 20% of CD8+ cells.

The TCR was taken from an adult with rheumatoid arthritis. The sequenced sample consisted of CD8+ T cells sorted from blood. V usage is TRBV5-5 and J usage is TRBJ1-2; 7 nucleotides agree with TRBD1. Here the CDR3 DNA reads TGTGCCAGCAGCTCCTATTCCGGGACAGCCTCCCAAACCGCTGGCTACACCTTC. Translating gives CASSSYSGTASQTAGYTF.